Following are 14 T cell receptor beta chains from one sample sequenced in a study of OX40 agonist ivuxolimab in advanced cancers. Clones were read by immunoSEQ multiplex PCR, and TCRdb kept only the in-frame ones, dropping some. The sample contains some 19,000 clones, around 84% of which appear only once. Material: CD4+ or CD8+ T cells sorted from blood, obtained in a trial of the OX40 agonist ivuxolimab. The receptor source for this set is an adult with an advanced solid tumor such as melanoma, head and neck, liver or kidney cancer.

This clone appeared a few times. The J gene is TRBJ1-2, the V gene TRBV7-9, with 9 bases identical to TRBD1. Germline assignment: CDR1 SEHNR and CDR2 FQNEAQ (reference sequence). The V gene end was trimmed by 4 bases and the J gene end by 5 bases; junction bases not matched to a gene: 5. This CDR3 spans 14 amino acids. In nucleotides, the CDR3 is TGTGCCAGCAGCTCTGGACAGGGGCTGTATGGCTACACCTTC. Its protein product is CASSSGQGLYGYTF.

V and J are TRBV7-3 and TRBJ1-6; TRBD1 aligns across 10 bases. The CDR3 covers 15 residues. With 6 bases clipped from V and 7 bases from J, the junction kept 6 bases outside the gene matches. The germline V gene encodes CDR1 SGHTA and CDR2 FQGTGA. CDR3 sequence (DNA): TGTGCCAGCAGTAAGGGACAGGGGTACAATTCACCCCTCCACTTT. Protein: CASSKGQGYNSPLHF.

The chain has TRBV9 and TRBJ2-3, with D perhaps matching TRBD2 (5 bases). There are 15 residues in the CDR3. V was clipped by 1 base and J by 2 bases, with 11 bases between them. From germline, CDR1 is SGDLS and CDR2 YYNGEE. The CDR3 nucleotides are TGTGCCAGCAGCGTAATCATCGGGGACACAGATACGCAGTATTTT. This sequence encodes CASSVIIGDTDTQYF.

The chain combines TRBV5-1 with TRBJ2-1; D may be TRBD2 (6 bases). Germline CDR1 and CDR2: SGHRS and YFSETQ. The V gene lost 1 base and the J gene lost 8 bases, with 16 bases spanning the gap. The CDR3 contains 15 residues. The CDR3 DNA reads as TGCGCCAGCAGCTTGAGCGGGCGGGCGTTCGATGAGCAGTTCTTC. Residues: CASSLSGRAFDEQFF. The complete variable domain, with remaining parts taken from reference TRBV5-1 and TRBJ2-1, reads KAGVTQTPRYLIKTRGQQVTLSCSPISGHRSVSWYQQTPGQGLQFLFEYFSETQRNKGNFPGRFSGRQFSNSRSEMNVSTLELGDSALYLCASSLSGRAFDEQFFGPGTRLTVL.

V is TRBV28 and J is TRBJ2-3; D is unclear. The CDR3 loop spans 13 amino acids. The germline CDR1 and CDR2 sequences are MDHEN and SYDVKM. Trimming shortened V by 3 bases and J by 4 bases, and 8 bases separated the two germline ends. Here the CDR3 reads CASSFSGPDTQYF. CDR3 in DNA: TGTGCCAGCAGTTTTTCAGGTCCAGATACGCAGTATTTT. Supplemented by reference TRBV28 and TRBJ2-3, the full variable domain reads DVKVTQSSRYLVKRTGEKVFLECVQDMDHENMFWYRQDPGLGLRLIYFSYDVKMKEKGDIPEGYSVSREKKERFSLILESASTNQTSMYLCASSFSGPDTQYFGPGTRLTVL.

In its sample, this clone was seen a few times. This chain joins TRBV7-9 and TRBJ2-3; TRBD2 is a possible D gene (5 bases). Trimming shortened V by 6 bases and J by 0 bases, and 16 bases separated the two germline ends. Germline-derived CDR1 and CDR2 are SEHNR and FQNEAQ (reference sequence). CDR3 size: 16 residues. CDR3 sequence (DNA): TGTGCCAGCAGGGAGGAGATCGAAATAAGCACAGATACGCAGTATTTT. This translates into CASREEIEISTDTQYF.

V gene TRBV7-9 combines with J gene TRBJ2-2, with 8 bases matching TRBD2. Losses at the gene ends were 4 bases for V and 1 base for J; bases not matched to a gene: 5. CDR1 and CDR2 (germline): SEHNR, FQNEAQ (reference sequence). CDR3 length: 16 amino acids. The CDR3 sequence is CASSSLRGGNTGELFF. The CDR3 DNA reads as TGTGCCAGCAGCTCCCTCCGGGGGGGGAACACCGGGGAGCTGTTTTTT.

This chain connects TRBV6-5 to TRBJ1-1; no definite D call. Germline V gives CDR1 MNHEY, CDR2 SVGAGI. This CDR3 region has 14 residues. Trimming cost V 5 bases and J 3 bases, with 13 bases left between them. The CDR3 DNA reads as TGTGCCAGCAGTATCCGTAAAGTAGACACTGAAGCTTTCTTT. Residues: CASSIRKVDTEAFF.

The count of this clone is one. The V call is TRBV19, the J call TRBJ2-7, with D tentatively TRBD2 (6 bases). The CDR3 spans 16 residues. Between the trimmed V and J ends, which lost 1 base and 5 bases, there was a span of 18 bases. The germline V gene encodes CDR1 LNHDA and CDR2 SQIVND (reference sequence). CDR3 amino acids: CASSIVSKDYTHEQYF. CDR3 coding DNA: TGTGCCAGTAGTATAGTCTCCAAGGACTATACCCACGAGCAGTACTTC.

The chain recombines TRBV28 with TRBJ2-3; 13 bases line up with TRBD2. The germline V gene encodes CDR1 MDHEN and CDR2 SYDVKM. The CDR3 totals 14 residues. V lost 10 bases, J lost 6 bases, and 7 bases stayed unmatched. The CDR3 spells CATWTSGRRDTQYF. The CDR3 DNA follows: TGTGCCACCTGGACTAGCGGGAGAAGGGATACGCAGTATTTT.

This chain joins TRBV14 and TRBJ1-5; no definite D call. V was trimmed by 2 bases and J by 2 bases, leaving 4 bases between them. Germline V gives CDR1 SGHDN, CDR2 FVKESK. The CDR3 is 13 residues long. DNA for the CDR3: TGTGCCAGCAGCCAACAGGGCAATCAGCCCCAGCATTTT. This gives the protein CASSQQGNQPQHF.

This sequence joins TRBV5-1 and TRBJ1-6; 7 bases match TRBD1. This CDR3 is 15 amino acids long. The germline V gene has CDR1 SGHRS and CDR2 YFSETQ. V trimming: 4 bases; J trimming: 10 bases; junction bases outside the gene matches: 11. CDR3 protein: CASSPSVGGGSPLHF. The CDR3 DNA follows: TGCGCCAGCAGCCCCTCGGTGGGAGGGGGCTCACCCCTCCACTTT. The full variable domain, in which reference TRBV5-1 and TRBJ1-6 provide the parts outside the CDR3, is KAGVTQTPRYLIKTRGQQVTLSCSPISGHRSVSWYQQTPGQGLQFLFEYFSETQRNKGNFPGRFSGRQFSNSRSEMNVSTLELGDSALYLCASSPSVGGGSPLHFGNGTRLTVT.

This clone was seen a few times. This rearrangement joins TRBV5-6 to TRBJ1-2; unclear D gene. Germline V gene data show CDR1 as SGHDT and CDR2 as YYEEEE. The V end lost 0 bases, the J end lost 2 bases, and 11 bases lay between the germline ends. The CDR3 runs to 15 residues. CDR3 residues: CASSLVAGTNYGYTF. The CDR3 region has the DNA TGTGCCAGCAGCTTGGTAGCAGGCACGAACTATGGCTACACCTTC.

This clone occurred once. This chain links TRBV29-1 with TRBJ2-2; D not resolved. The V and J ends lost 7 bases and 4 bases respectively, with 7 bases between them. The CDR3 extends over 11 amino acids. Germline CDR1 and CDR2: SQVTM and ANQGSEA. In DNA, the CDR3 is TGCAGCGCCCTCCTCACCGGGGAGCTGTTTTTT. This gives the protein CSALLTGELFF.